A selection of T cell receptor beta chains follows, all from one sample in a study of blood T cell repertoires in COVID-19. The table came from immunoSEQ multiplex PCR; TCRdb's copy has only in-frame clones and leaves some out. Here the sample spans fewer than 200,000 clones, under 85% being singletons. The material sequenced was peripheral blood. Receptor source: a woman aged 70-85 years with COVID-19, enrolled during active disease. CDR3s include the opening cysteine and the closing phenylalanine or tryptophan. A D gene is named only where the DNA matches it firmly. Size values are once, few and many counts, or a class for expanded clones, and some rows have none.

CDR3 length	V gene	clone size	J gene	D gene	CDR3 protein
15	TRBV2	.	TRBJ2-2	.	CASRMVREATGELFF
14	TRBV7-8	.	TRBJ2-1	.	CASSRRGSYNEQFF
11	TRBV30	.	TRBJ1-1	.	CAWSVRAEAFF
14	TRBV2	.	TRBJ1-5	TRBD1	CASSPGGSNQPQHF
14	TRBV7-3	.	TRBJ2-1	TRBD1	CASSTRTGYNEQFF
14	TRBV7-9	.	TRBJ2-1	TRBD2	CASSLSSGRDEQFF
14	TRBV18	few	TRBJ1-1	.	CASSPEQGGTEAFF
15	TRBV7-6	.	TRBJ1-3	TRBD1	CASSLAGQGGNTIYF
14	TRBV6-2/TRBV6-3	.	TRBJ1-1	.	CASSWSQSYTEAFF
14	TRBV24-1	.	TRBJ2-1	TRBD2	CATRGSGNRGEQFF
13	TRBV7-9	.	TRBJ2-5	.	CASSFGGQETQYF
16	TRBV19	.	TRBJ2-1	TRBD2	CASSTQREFPYNEQFF
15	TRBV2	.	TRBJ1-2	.	CASSEAPPRVRSYTF
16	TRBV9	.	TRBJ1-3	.	CASSVDLGAFGNTIYF
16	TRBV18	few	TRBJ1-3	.	CASSPNGGSSGNTIYF
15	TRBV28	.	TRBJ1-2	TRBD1	CASSFPRTGSFGYTF
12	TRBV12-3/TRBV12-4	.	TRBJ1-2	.	CASSLRGYGYTF
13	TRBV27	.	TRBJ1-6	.	CASSITLGSPLHF
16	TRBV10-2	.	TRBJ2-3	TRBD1	CASSWDLTGETDTQYF
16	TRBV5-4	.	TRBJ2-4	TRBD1	CASSAGTDIAKNIQYF
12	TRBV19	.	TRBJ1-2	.	CASSSRGYGYTF
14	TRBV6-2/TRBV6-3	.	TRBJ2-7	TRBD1	CASSYPRTGHEQYF
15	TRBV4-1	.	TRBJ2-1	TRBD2	CASSPGLAGADEQFF
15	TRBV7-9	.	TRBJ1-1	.	CASSLATVMNTEAFF
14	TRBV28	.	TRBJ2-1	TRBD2	CASSPSGRGDEQFF
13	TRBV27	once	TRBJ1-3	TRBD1	CASRGQGGNTIYF
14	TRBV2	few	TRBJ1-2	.	CASSEMREKVGYTF
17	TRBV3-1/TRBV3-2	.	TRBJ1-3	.	CASSQDWGQLSGNTIYF
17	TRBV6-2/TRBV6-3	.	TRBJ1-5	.	CASSYNAAPRGNQPQHF
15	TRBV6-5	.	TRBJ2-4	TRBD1	CASSWTGTGKNIQYF
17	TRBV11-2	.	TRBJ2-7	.	CASSRTLAGIVSYEQYF